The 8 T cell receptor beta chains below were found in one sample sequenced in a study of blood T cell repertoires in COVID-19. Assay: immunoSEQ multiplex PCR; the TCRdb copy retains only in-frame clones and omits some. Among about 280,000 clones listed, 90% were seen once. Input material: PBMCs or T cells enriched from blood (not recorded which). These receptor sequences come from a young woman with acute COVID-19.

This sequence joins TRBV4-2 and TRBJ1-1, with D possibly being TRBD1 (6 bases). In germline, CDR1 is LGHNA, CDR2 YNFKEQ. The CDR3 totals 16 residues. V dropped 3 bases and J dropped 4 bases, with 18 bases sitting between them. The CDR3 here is CASSQSTGKGSTEAFF. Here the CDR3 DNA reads TGTGCCAGCAGCCAGTCCACAGGGAAGGGTAGCACTGAAGCTTTCTTT.

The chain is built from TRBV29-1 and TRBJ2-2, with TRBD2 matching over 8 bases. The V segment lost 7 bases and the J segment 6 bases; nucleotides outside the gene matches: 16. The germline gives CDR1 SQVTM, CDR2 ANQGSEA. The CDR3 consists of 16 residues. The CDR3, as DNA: TGCAGCGCCTCCTTGGGGGGACTAGGGATTGCCGGGGAGCTGTTTTTT. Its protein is CSASLGGLGIAGELFF.

The CDR3 DNA reads TGCGCCAGCAGCCAAGATAACAGGGTTTGGACTGAAGCTTTCTTT. It translates to CASSQDNRVWTEAFF. The chain couples TRBV4-1 to TRBJ1-1; tentatively, D is TRBD1 (6 bases). With 0 bases removed from V and 5 bases from J, the gap between germline ends came to 13 bases. This CDR3 region has 15 residues. Germline CDR1 MGHRA, CDR2 YSYEKL.

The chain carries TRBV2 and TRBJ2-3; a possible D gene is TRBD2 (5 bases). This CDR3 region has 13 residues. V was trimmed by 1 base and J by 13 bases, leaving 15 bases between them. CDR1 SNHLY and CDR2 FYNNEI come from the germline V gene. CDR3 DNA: TGTGCCAGCAGTGAAGGAATGGACTCGGCCAAGTATTTT. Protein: CASSEGMDSAKYF.

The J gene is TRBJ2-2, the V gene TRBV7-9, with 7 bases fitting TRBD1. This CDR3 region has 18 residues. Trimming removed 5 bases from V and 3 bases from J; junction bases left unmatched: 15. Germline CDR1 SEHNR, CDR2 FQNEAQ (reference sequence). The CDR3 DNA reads TGTGCCAGCAGCCGGGGCACTAGGGGGCGAGGCGACACCGGGGAGCTGTTTTTT. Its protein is CASSRGTRGRGDTGELFF.

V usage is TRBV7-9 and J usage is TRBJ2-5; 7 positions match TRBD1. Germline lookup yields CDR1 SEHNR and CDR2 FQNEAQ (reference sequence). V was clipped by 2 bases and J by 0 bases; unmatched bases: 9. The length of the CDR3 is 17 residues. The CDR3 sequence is CASSLRVQGQYQETQYF. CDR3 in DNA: TGTGCCAGCAGCTTAAGGGTACAGGGGCAATACCAAGAGACCCAGTACTTC.

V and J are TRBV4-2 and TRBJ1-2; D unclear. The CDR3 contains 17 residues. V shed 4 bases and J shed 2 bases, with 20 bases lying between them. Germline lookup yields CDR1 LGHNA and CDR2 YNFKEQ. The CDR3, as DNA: TGTGCCAGCAGCCCTCCGGGAGGGAACAGACGGAACTATGGCTACACCTTC. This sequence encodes CASSPPGGNRRNYGYTF.

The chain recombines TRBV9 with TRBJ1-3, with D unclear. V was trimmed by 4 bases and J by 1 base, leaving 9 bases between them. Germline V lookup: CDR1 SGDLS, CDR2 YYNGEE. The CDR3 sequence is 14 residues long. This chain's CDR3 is CASSPPRSGNTIYF. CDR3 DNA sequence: TGTGCCAGCAGCCCCCCCCGTTCTGGAAACACCATATATTTT.